These T cell receptor beta chains were read from a single sample in a study of blood T cell repertoires in COVID-19. Measured with immunoSEQ multiplex PCR; TCRdb has only the in-frame clones, and not every one. The sample yields approximately 92,000 clones, 70% to 90% seen once. The material sequenced was peripheral blood. These receptors came from a man aged 55 to 69 with acute or convalescent COVID-19. The CDR3 runs from the conserved cysteine through the conserved F or W. The order of the fields is V gene, J gene, clone size, D gene, CDR3 protein, CDR3 DNA. The D gene is left open where the match is weak. Not all rows give a size; the values are once, few, many and, for expanded clones, a class.

v_gene: TRBV7-9
j_gene: TRBJ2-2
abundance: -
d_gene: TRBD1
CDR3aa: CASKQGETGELFF
CDR3nt: TGTGCCAGCAAACAGGGGGAGACCGGGGAGCTGTTTTTT

v_gene: TRBV4-1
j_gene: TRBJ1-5
abundance: -
d_gene: -
CDR3aa: CASSLRHGGNQPQHF
CDR3nt: TGCGCCAGCAGCCTCCGACACGGGGGAAATCAGCCCCAGCATTTT

v_gene: TRBV27
j_gene: TRBJ1-5
abundance: once
d_gene: -
CDR3aa: CASSLGAGDQPQHF
CDR3nt: TGTGCCAGCAGTTTGGGGGCAGGGGATCAGCCCCAGCATTTT

v_gene: TRBV5-6
j_gene: TRBJ1-3
abundance: -
d_gene: -
CDR3aa: CASSPSGGRTGNTIYF
CDR3nt: TGTGCCAGCAGCCCATCGGGAGGTAGGACTGGAAACACCATATATTTT

v_gene: TRBV27
j_gene: TRBJ2-1
abundance: -
d_gene: TRBD2
CDR3aa: CASSVTSGGAPYNEQFF
CDR3nt: TGTGCCAGCAGTGTTACTAGCGGGGGGGCCCCCTACAATGAGCAGTTCTTC

v_gene: TRBV5-4
j_gene: TRBJ2-2
abundance: -
d_gene: TRBD1
CDR3aa: CASSSPGQGRTGELFF
CDR3nt: TGTGCCAGCAGCTCCCCGGGACAGGGGAGAACCGGGGAGCTGTTTTTT

v_gene: TRBV10-3
j_gene: TRBJ2-2
abundance: -
d_gene: -
CDR3aa: CATRQDSVGGELFF
CDR3nt: TGTGCCACCCGCCAGGATAGCGTGGGCGGGGAGCTGTTTTTT

v_gene: TRBV5-4
j_gene: TRBJ2-7
abundance: once
d_gene: -
CDR3aa: CASSLQHPYEQYF
CDR3nt: TGTGCCAGCAGCTTGCAACATCCCTACGAGCAGTACTTC

v_gene: TRBV9
j_gene: TRBJ1-1
abundance: once
d_gene: -
CDR3aa: CASSLGGQRTKAFF
CDR3nt: TGTGCCAGCAGCCTAGGGGGGCAGCGCACCAAAGCTTTCTTT

v_gene: TRBV5-6
j_gene: TRBJ2-1
abundance: -
d_gene: TRBD1
CDR3aa: CASSLDRGRYNEQFF
CDR3nt: TGTGCCAGCAGCTTGGACAGGGGGCGCTACAATGAGCAGTTCTTC

v_gene: TRBV27
j_gene: TRBJ1-1
abundance: few
d_gene: -
CDR3aa: CASRGGPLNTEAFF
CDR3nt: TGTGCCAGCAGGGGGGGGCCATTGAACACTGAAGCTTTCTTT

v_gene: TRBV6-6
j_gene: TRBJ1-2
abundance: once
d_gene: TRBD1
CDR3aa: CASSYPDRGDYGYTF
CDR3nt: TGTGCCAGCAGTTACCCGGACAGGGGCGACTATGGCTACACCTTC

v_gene: TRBV12-3/TRBV12-4
j_gene: TRBJ1-2
abundance: -
d_gene: -
CDR3aa: CASSPGHRYYTF
CDR3nt: TGTGCCAGCAGTCCGGGACATAGGTACTACACCTTC

v_gene: TRBV19
j_gene: TRBJ1-2
abundance: -
d_gene: -
CDR3aa: CASRGGRSNSSYGYTF
CDR3nt: TGTGCCAGTCGGGGAGGAAGATCCAATTCCTCTTATGGCTACACCTTC

v_gene: TRBV6-2/TRBV6-3
j_gene: TRBJ1-1
abundance: -
d_gene: TRBD1
CDR3aa: CASSNHLRDSEAFF
CDR3nt: TGTGCCAGCAGTAACCACCTCCGGGACAGTGAAGCTTTCTTT

v_gene: TRBV4-3
j_gene: TRBJ1-5
abundance: -
d_gene: -
CDR3aa: CASSQNYRAPNQPQHF
CDR3nt: TGCGCCAGCAGCCAAAACTACAGGGCCCCCAATCAGCCCCAGCATTTT

v_gene: TRBV9
j_gene: TRBJ2-1
abundance: -
d_gene: -
CDR3aa: CASSVDGRYNEQFF
CDR3nt: TGTGCCAGCAGCGTAGACGGTAGATACAATGAGCAGTTCTTC

v_gene: TRBV23-1
j_gene: TRBJ1-1
abundance: -
d_gene: TRBD1
CDR3aa: CATSPPGGIMNTEAFF
CDR3nt: TGCGCCACCAGTCCACCAGGGGGGATTATGAACACTGAAGCTTTCTTT

v_gene: TRBV7-9
j_gene: TRBJ2-6
abundance: -
d_gene: -
CDR3aa: CASIPSGANVLTF
CDR3nt: TGTGCCAGCATCCCTTCGGGAGCCAACGTCCTGACTTTC

v_gene: TRBV19
j_gene: TRBJ1-1
abundance: -
d_gene: -
CDR3aa: CASNSLQGRDTEAFF
CDR3nt: TGTGCCAGTAATAGCCTACAGGGTAGGGACACTGAAGCTTTCTTT

v_gene: TRBV19
j_gene: TRBJ1-5
abundance: few
d_gene: TRBD1
CDR3aa: CASSGDRGPNSNQPQHF
CDR3nt: TGTGCCAGTAGTGGGGACAGGGGACCTAATAGCAATCAGCCCCAGCATTTT

v_gene: TRBV7-9
j_gene: TRBJ2-2
abundance: -
d_gene: -
CDR3aa: CASSLEGATGELFF
CDR3nt: TGTGCCAGCAGCTTAGAAGGAGCGACCGGGGAGCTGTTTTTT

v_gene: TRBV5-5
j_gene: TRBJ1-4
abundance: -
d_gene: TRBD1
CDR3aa: CASSLGGQGFSEKLFF
CDR3nt: TGTGCCAGCAGCTTGGGAGGACAGGGGTTCAGTGAAAAACTGTTTTTT

v_gene: TRBV6-5
j_gene: TRBJ1-2
abundance: few
d_gene: -
CDR3aa: CASSFLEGNYGYTF
CDR3nt: TGTGCCAGCAGTTTTTTGGAGGGGAACTATGGCTACACCTTC

v_gene: TRBV5-1
j_gene: TRBJ1-1
abundance: once
d_gene: TRBD1
CDR3aa: CASSSRTGITEAFF
CDR3nt: TGCGCCAGCAGCTCCCGGACAGGGATCACTGAAGCTTTCTTT